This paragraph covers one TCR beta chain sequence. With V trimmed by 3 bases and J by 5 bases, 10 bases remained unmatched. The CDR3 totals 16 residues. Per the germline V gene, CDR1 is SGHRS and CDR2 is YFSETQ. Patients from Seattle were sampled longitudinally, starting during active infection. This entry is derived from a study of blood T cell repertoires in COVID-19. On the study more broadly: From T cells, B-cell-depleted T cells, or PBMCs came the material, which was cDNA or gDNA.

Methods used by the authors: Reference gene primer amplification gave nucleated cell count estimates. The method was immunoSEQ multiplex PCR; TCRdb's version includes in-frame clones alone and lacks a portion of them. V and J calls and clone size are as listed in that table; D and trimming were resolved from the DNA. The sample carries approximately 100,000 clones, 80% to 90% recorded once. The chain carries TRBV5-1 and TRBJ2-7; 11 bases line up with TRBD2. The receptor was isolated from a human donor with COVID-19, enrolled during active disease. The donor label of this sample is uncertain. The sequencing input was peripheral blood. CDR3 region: CASSSTVAGGHDEQYF. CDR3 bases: TGCGCCAGCAGCTCTACTGTAGCGGGGGGGCACGACGAGCAGTACTTC.